The text below deals with one T cell receptor beta chain. The table came from immunoSEQ multiplex PCR; TCRdb's copy has only in-frame clones and leaves some out. The table lists more than 120,000 clones, about 82% of them singletons, with about 4.8% in the top ten. This entry comes from a study of T cell responses to AZD1222 COVID-19 vaccine. V dropped 4 bases and J dropped 2 bases, with 12 bases sitting between them. Germline CDR1 reads SGHAT; CDR2 reads FQNNGV. The CDR3 loop spans 16 amino acids. The TCR sequence derives from an adult who received the AZD1222 COVID-19 vaccine. Sample: peripheral blood, taken 28 days after the second AZD1222 dose. The chain joins TRBV11-2 to TRBJ2-6; TRBD1 or TRBD2 may be the D gene (5 bases each). The CDR3 sequence: CASSWGGLTGANVLTF. The CDR3 DNA sequence: TGTGCCAGCAGCTGGGGCGGACTGACTGGGGCCAACGTCCTGACTTTC. The full variable domain, completed using reference TRBV11-2 and TRBJ2-6, is EAGVAQSPRYKIIEKRQSVAFWCNPISGHATLYWYQQILGQGPKLLIQFQNNGVVDDSQLPKDRFSAERLKGVDSTLKIQPAKLEDSAVYLCASSWGGLTGANVLTFGAGSRLTVL.